One and the same sample provided the 10 T cell receptor beta chains below, sequenced in a study of beta chain features in type 1 diabetes. Whole-study results and caveats: Moderate but significant shortening of TCRB CDR3s was recorded in all four CD4+ subsets from Type 1 diabetes patients.

Expressed TCRB transcripts were sequenced after all isolated RNA was converted to cDNA. Data came from immunoSEQ multiplex PCR; TCRdb stores just in-frame clones and leaves some out. Seen here are a few hundred thousand clones, over 8.5% observed once, and the top ten hold over 0.45%. The antigens these receptors bind are not known. Input material: central memory CD4+ T cells from blood. These receptors were obtained from a man aged 25-45 years with type 1 diabetes.

This clone occurred a few times. This chain joins TRBV28 and TRBJ1-1; D is perhaps TRBD1 (5 bases). Germline V CDR1 and CDR2: MDHEN, SYDVKM. This CDR3 spans 12 amino acids. Trimming took off 2 bases at V and 10 bases at J, with 11 bases between the two ends. The CDR3 loop is CASSLGGKIAFF. The DNA of the CDR3 is TGTGCCAGCAGTTTAGGGGGAAAAATAGCTTTCTTT.

This clone came up a few times. The chain combines TRBV5-1 with TRBJ1-4; D unresolved. The CDR3 is made up of 15 amino acids. Germline assignment: CDR1 SGHRS and CDR2 YFSETQ. Trimming left V 0 bases short and J 0 bases short, with 6 bases between. This CDR3 is CASSLDRATNEKLFF. DNA for the CDR3: TGCGCCAGCAGCTTGGACAGAGCAACTAATGAAAAACTGTTTTTT.

This chain connects TRBV5-1 to TRBJ2-1; TRBD2 aligns across 11 bases. V trimming: 5 bases; J trimming: 12 bases; junction bases outside the gene matches: 13. CDR3 length: 15 residues. Per germline, CDR1 SGHRS and CDR2 YFSETQ. CDR3 residues: CASSLELAGVMGQFF. CDR3 DNA: TGCGCCAGCAGTCTAGAACTAGCGGGAGTCATGGGGCAGTTCTTC.

The chain recombines TRBV7-9 with TRBJ2-5; 11 nucleotides line up with TRBD1. The CDR3 contains 16 residues. Germline V gives CDR1 SEHNR, CDR2 FQNEAQ (reference sequence). Trimming at V came to 2 bases and at J to 5 bases, leaving 7 bases not matched to a gene. CDR3 nucleotides: TGTGCCAGCAGCTTAAGGAAAGGGACAGGGGGTGAGACCCAGTACTTC. This codes for CASSLRKGTGGETQYF.

In DNA, the CDR3 is TGTGCCAGCAGCAATTCCAGGGGATCCCAGTACTTC. As protein: CASSNSRGSQYF. This sequence joins TRBV7-9 and TRBJ2-5, with D perhaps matching TRBD1 (6 bases). The CDR3 totals 12 residues. Germline values: CDR1 SEHNR, CDR2 FQNEAQ (reference sequence). Trimming shortened V by 5 bases and J by 9 bases, and 13 bases separated the two germline ends.

A few counts support this clone. V gene TRBV5-1 combines with J gene TRBJ2-2; TRBD2 aligns across 11 bases. CDR3 size: 17 residues. With V trimmed by 2 bases and J by 7 bases, 10 bases remained unmatched. From germline, CDR1 is SGHRS and CDR2 YFSETQ. The CDR3 is CASSLEPTSGRGGELFF. CDR3 coding DNA: TGCGCCAGCAGCTTAGAGCCAACTAGCGGGAGAGGCGGGGAGCTGTTTTTT.

In regard to this clone: This CDR3 is also generated by other DNA sequences in the sample. The rearrangement uses TRBV7-2 and TRBJ1-2; the D gene is possibly TRBD1 (6 bases). The CDR3 is made up of 13 amino acids. CDR1 SGHTA and CDR2 FQGNSA come from the germline V gene. With 1 base removed from V and 3 bases from J, the gap between germline ends came to 6 bases. CDR3 bases: TGTGCCAGCAGCTTAGACAGGGACTATGGCTACACCTTC. Protein: CASSLDRDYGYTF. Using reference TRBV7-2 and TRBJ1-2 for the parts outside the CDR3, the full variable domain is GAGVSQSPSNKVTEKGKDVELRCDPISGHTALYWYRQSLGQGLEFLIYFQGNSAPDKSGLPSDRFSAERTGGSVSTLTIQRTQQEDSAVYLCASSLDRDYGYTFGSGTRLTVV.

This clone was found a few times. V and J are TRBV28 and TRBJ2-5, with no clear D. The germline gives CDR1 MDHEN, CDR2 SYDVKM. V lost 5 bases, J lost 5 bases, and 21 bases lay in between. The CDR3 runs 16 residues. The CDR3 sequence: CASSPAPQSRWETQYF. The CDR3 region has the DNA TGTGCCAGCAGTCCCGCCCCCCAGTCACGATGGGAGACCCAGTACTTC.

This clone was counted a few times. The rearrangement uses TRBV6-5 and TRBJ2-7, with TRBD2 matching 8 bases. This CDR3 spans 15 amino acids. CDR1 and CDR2 (germline): MNHEY, SVGAGI. Germline trimming cut 6 bases from V and 3 bases from J; bases unmatched to any gene: 10. The CDR3 bases are TGTGCCAGCAGACTACGGAGCGGGAGTGGCTACGAGCAGTACTTC. Protein sequence: CASRLRSGSGYEQYF.

The V and J genes are TRBV7-2 and TRBJ2-3; no firm D call. This CDR3 is built from 14 residues. CDR1 is SGHTA and CDR2 is FQGNSA in the germline V gene. Trimming removed 4 bases from V and 4 bases from J, with 12 bases in between. In DNA form, the CDR3 reads TGTGCCAGCAGCTACTTGGACCGGGCAGATACGCAGTATTTT. Its translation is CASSYLDRADTQYF.